This TCR beta chain was sequenced for a study of blood T cell repertoires in COVID-19. Whole-study context: Acute and convalescent COVID-19 specimens originated in the United States, Italy and Spain. Nucleic acid was either cDNA or gDNA, and it came from T cells, B-cell-depleted T cells, or PBMCs.

Germline CDR1 is SGDLS and CDR2 is YYNGEE. The CDR3 runs to 16 residues. The trim removed 4 bases at V and 4 bases at J, leaving 5 bases unmatched. Enrollment of patients from Seattle took place during active infection, with longitudinal follow-up. In the source study's methods: Reference gene primer amplification gave estimated nucleated cell counts. TCRdb's table, derived via immunoSEQ multiplex PCR, lists solely in-frame clones and lacks some. V and J calls plus clone size are reproduced from that table; the DNA served to infer D and trimming. The sample yields more than 150,000 clones, more than 80% seen once.

The sequence was collected from a woman of 80 years or more with COVID-19, enrolled during active disease. The V gene is TRBV9, the J gene TRBJ2-2, with 12 bases lining up with TRBD2. Input material: peripheral blood. The chain's CDR3 is CASSPRTSGTTGELFF. The CDR3 nucleotides read TGTGCCAGCAGCCCCCGGACTAGCGGGACCACCGGGGAGCTGTTTTTT.